These 24 T cell receptor beta chains share one sample of origin, sequenced in a study of blood T cell repertoires in COVID-19. Clones were sequenced by immunoSEQ multiplex PCR, and TCRdb holds only the in-frame ones, with some missing. Among approximately 94,000 clones listed, 91% were seen once. Input material: peripheral blood. These receptors were collected from a man in his fifties or sixties with active COVID-19.

The chain is built from TRBV27 and TRBJ1-6; D remains ambiguous. V lost 6 bases to trimming and J lost 0 bases, with 12 bases between them. Per germline, CDR1 MNHEY and CDR2 SMNVEV (reference sequence). This CDR3 comprises 16 residues. CDR3 region: CASSEGRSSYNSPLHF. The CDR3 DNA is TGTGCCAGCAGCGAGGGCAGGAGCTCCTATAATTCACCCCTCCACTTT.

The chain recombines TRBV5-6 with TRBJ2-7; no firm D call. Trimming removed 0 bases at V and 0 bases at J, with 4 bases between. This CDR3 region has 13 residues. CDR1 is SGHDT, CDR2 YYEEEE, per germline. The CDR3 reads CASSLAVSYEQYV. The CDR3 DNA follows: TGTGCCAGCAGCTTGGCGGTCTCCTACGAGCAGTACGTC.

The V and J genes are TRBV24-1 and TRBJ2-5; no firm D call. Per germline, CDR1 KGHDR and CDR2 SFDVKD. This CDR3 is built from 13 residues. The ends were cut back, 2 bases at V and 2 bases at J, with 5 bases in the middle. The CDR3: CATSDYLQETQYF. As DNA, the CDR3 is TGTGCCACCAGTGATTACTTACAAGAGACCCAGTACTTC.

The V call is TRBV27, the J call TRBJ2-1, with a tentative D call TRBD1 (7 bases). From germline, CDR1 is MNHEY and CDR2 SMNVEV (reference sequence). The CDR3 loop spans 12 amino acids. V dropped 5 bases and J dropped 9 bases, with 11 bases sitting between them. The CDR3 region has the DNA TGTGCCAGCAGTCCCCAGGGGGGTGAGCAGTTCTTC. This translates into CASSPQGGEQFF.

The chain recombines TRBV6-7 with TRBJ2-7; 14 nucleotides match TRBD2. TRBV6-7 is annotated as an ORF whose role is uncertain. The CDR3 totals 18 residues. The V gene end was trimmed by 6 bases and the J gene end by 3 bases; junction bases not matched to a gene: 13. The CDR3 loop reads CASSPYPRLAGGNYEQYV. The DNA of the CDR3 is TGTGCCAGCAGCCCCTACCCCAGACTAGCGGGAGGGAACTACGAGCAGTACGTC.

V gene TRBV12-3 or TRBV12-4 combines with J gene TRBJ1-5, with D possibly TRBD1 on 6 matching bases. Trimming stripped 6 bases from V and 7 bases from J, with 13 bases between. This CDR3 contains 13 residues. The CDR3 bases are TGTGCCAGCAGACAGGGCCAAGGACAGCCCCAGCATTTT. Protein: CASRQGQGQPQHF.

The chain carries TRBV24-1 and TRBJ2-2; D uncertain. The CDR3 is 15 residues long. V lost 3 bases to trimming and J lost 1 base, with 8 bases between them. Germline assignment: CDR1 KGHDR and CDR2 SFDVKD. DNA of the CDR3: TGTGCCACCAGTGATGCGACATGGAACACCGGGGAGCTGTTTTTT. Protein sequence: CATSDATWNTGELFF.

The chain is built from TRBV27 and TRBJ1-5, with 7 positions matching TRBD1. Germline values: CDR1 MNHEY, CDR2 SMNVEV (reference sequence). Trimming cost V 6 bases and J 0 bases; bases outside gene matches: 5. The CDR3 loop spans 15 amino acids. The CDR3 sequence: CASRGTVNSNQPQHF. DNA for the CDR3: TGTGCCAGCAGAGGGACAGTCAATAGCAATCAGCCCCAGCATTTT.

The rearrangement joins TRBV18 to TRBJ2-7; no clear D gene. The CDR3 spans 14 residues. Per germline, CDR1 KGHSH and CDR2 LQKENI. Trimming stripped 0 bases from V and 0 bases from J, with 6 bases between. The CDR3 region has the DNA TGTGCCAGCTCACCACCGTCGAGCTCCTACGAGCAGTACTTC. This sequence encodes CASSPPSSSYEQYF.

The gene calls are TRBV11-3 and TRBJ2-1; 7 bases agree with TRBD1. V gave up 1 base and J gave up 4 bases; unmatched junction bases: 1. The CDR3 totals 14 residues. Germline CDR1 reads SGHNT; CDR2 reads YENEEA. For the CDR3, the DNA is TGTGCCAGCAGCTTAGGGACAGGTTACAATGAGCAGTTCTTC. Residues: CASSLGTGYNEQFF.

This CDR3 reads CASTQGNSEAFF. The CDR3 nucleotides are TGTGCCAGCACACAGGGGAATAGTGAAGCTTTCTTT. The rearrangement links TRBV3-1 (or the pseudogene TRBV3-2) to TRBJ1-1, with 7 bases matching TRBD1. Germline-derived CDR1 and CDR2 are LGHDT and YNNKEL (reference sequence). The CDR3 totals 12 residues. Trimming at V came to 7 bases and at J to 7 bases, leaving 6 bases not matched to a gene.

This chain connects TRBV19 to TRBJ1-5; D call uncertain. This CDR3 has 12 residues. Germline CDR1 and CDR2: LNHDA and SQIVND (reference sequence). V was shortened by 8 bases and J by 5 bases, with 10 bases between the two germline ends. Here the CDR3 DNA reads TGTGCCAGTGGTACTCGGGATCAGCCCCAGCATTTT. The encoded protein is CASGTRDQPQHF.

This rearrangement joins TRBV19 to TRBJ2-1, with 8 nucleotides matching TRBD1. The ends lost 6 bases at V and 9 bases at J; junction bases unmatched: 7. Per the germline V gene, CDR1 is LNHDA and CDR2 is SQIVND (reference sequence). The CDR3 runs to 13 residues. The CDR3, as DNA: TGTGCCAGTAGAGGGACAGGATTAAGTGAGCAGTTCTTC. This encodes CASRGTGLSEQFF.

This chain uses TRBV6-5 with TRBJ1-1; 7 positions agree with TRBD1. This CDR3 is 12 amino acids long. Germline lookup yields CDR1 MNHEY and CDR2 SVGAGI. V lost 10 bases to trimming and J lost 5 bases; unmatched junction nucleotides: 7. CDR3: CATIKTGTEAFF. CDR3 DNA sequence: TGTGCCACCATTAAGACAGGGACTGAAGCTTTCTTT.

The rearrangement uses TRBV6-5 and TRBJ1-1, with a tentative D call TRBD1 (5 bases). CDR1 MNHEY and CDR2 SVGAGI come from the germline V gene. The CDR3 spans 13 residues. Deletions cut 3 bases from V and 6 bases from J, with 11 bases between. The CDR3 coding sequence is TGTGCCAGCAGTTATATATCGGGGGCTGAAGCTTTCTTT. This sequence encodes CASSYISGAEAFF.

This clone was seen just once. The rearrangement uses TRBV11-2 and TRBJ2-2; D gene uncertain. The length of the CDR3 is 16 residues. Trimming stripped 4 bases from V and 1 base from J, with 13 bases between. CDR1 and CDR2 from the germline V gene are SGHAT and FQNNGV. The CDR3 reads CASSSLYRGNTGELFF. CDR3 in DNA: TGTGCCAGCAGCTCCTTATATCGAGGGAACACCGGGGAGCTGTTTTTT.

This chain connects TRBV11-3 to TRBJ2-7; D is possibly TRBD1 (5 bases). The V and J ends lost 5 bases and 3 bases respectively, with 17 bases between them. There are 15 residues in the CDR3. Germline V gene data show CDR1 as SGHNT and CDR2 as YENEEA. The CDR3 loop is CASSLGVREGYEQYV. The CDR3 DNA follows: TGTGCCAGCAGCCTAGGGGTCAGGGAAGGCTACGAGCAGTACGTC.

The chain joins TRBV7-9 to TRBJ1-2; D uncertain. CDR3 length: 16 residues. CDR1 is SEHNR, CDR2 FQNEAQ, per germline (reference sequence). The germline V and J ends were trimmed by 0 bases and 0 bases, with 11 bases remaining between them. The CDR3, as DNA: TGTGCCAGCAGCTTAGCCTTAGGAGAAGCTAACTATGGCTACACCTTC. Encoded protein: CASSLALGEANYGYTF.

The chain links TRBV5-4 to TRBJ1-1, with D perhaps matching TRBD1 (6 bases). CDR3 length: 15 amino acids. Germline CDR1 and CDR2: SGHNT and YYREEE (reference sequence). V lost 5 bases and J 9 bases, leaving 23 bases between the germline ends. The CDR3 spells CASSSFQVAGVQAFF. The CDR3 DNA reads TGTGCCAGCAGTTCCTTCCAGGTGGCAGGGGTTCAAGCTTTCTTT.

V is TRBV19 and J is TRBJ2-2; 10 bases are shared with TRBD1. The junction had 1 base not matched to a gene; V was cut back by 8 bases and J by 7 bases. This CDR3 contains 12 residues. CDR1 and CDR2 (germline): LNHDA, SQIVND (reference sequence). The CDR3 loop is CASGQGGGELFF. In nucleotides, the CDR3 is TGTGCCAGTGGACAGGGGGGCGGGGAGCTGTTTTTT.

V is TRBV4-1 and J is TRBJ2-2; 8 positions match TRBD2. CDR3 length: 17 amino acids. With V trimmed by 1 base and J by 2 bases, 6 bases remained unmatched. Germline values: CDR1 MGHRA, CDR2 YSYEKL. The CDR3 DNA sequence: TGCGCCAGCAGCCAAGTCCCAGCGGGGGATAACACCGGGGAGCTGTTTTTT. This translates into CASSQVPAGDNTGELFF.

The rearrangement joins TRBV5-5 to TRBJ1-1, with TRBD1 matching 7 bases. J lost 0 bases, V lost 4 bases, and 9 bases had no gene match. From germline, CDR1 is SGHKS and CDR2 YYEKEE (reference sequence). This CDR3 is built from 16 residues. The CDR3 sequence: CASSVSGQTMNTEAFF. As DNA, the CDR3 is TGTGCCAGCAGCGTGTCGGGACAGACCATGAACACTGAAGCTTTCTTT.

The rearrangement links TRBV14 to TRBJ2-1; the D gene is possibly TRBD2 (7 bases). Germline V gene lookup returns CDR1 SGHDN and CDR2 FVKESK. This CDR3 contains 15 residues. V lost 4 bases and J 9 bases, leaving 19 bases between the germline ends. The CDR3 here is CASSRTAGAYGEQFF. CDR3 sequence (DNA): TGTGCCAGCAGCCGGACTGCGGGGGCCTATGGTGAGCAGTTCTTC.

The chain is built from TRBV18 and TRBJ2-1, with 9 nucleotides matching TRBD2. CDR1 KGHSH and CDR2 LQKENI come from the germline V gene. V lost 0 bases, J lost 4 bases, and 4 bases stayed unmatched. The length of the CDR3 is 16 residues. CDR3 nucleotide sequence: TGTGCCAGCTCACCACCCGCTAGCGGGGTATACAATGAGCAGTTCTTC. It yields the protein CASSPPASGVYNEQFF.